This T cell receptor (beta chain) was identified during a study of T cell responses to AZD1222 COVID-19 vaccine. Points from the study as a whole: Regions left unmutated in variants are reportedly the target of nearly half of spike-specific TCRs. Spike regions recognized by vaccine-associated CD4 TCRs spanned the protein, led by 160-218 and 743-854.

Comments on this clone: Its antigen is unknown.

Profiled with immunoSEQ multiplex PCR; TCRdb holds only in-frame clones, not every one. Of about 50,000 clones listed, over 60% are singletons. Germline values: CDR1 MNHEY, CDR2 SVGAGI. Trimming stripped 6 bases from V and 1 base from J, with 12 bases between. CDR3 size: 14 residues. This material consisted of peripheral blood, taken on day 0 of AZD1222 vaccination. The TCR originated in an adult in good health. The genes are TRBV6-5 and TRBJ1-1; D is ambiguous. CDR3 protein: CASRPRVGNTEAFF. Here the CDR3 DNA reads TGTGCCAGCAGGCCGCGGGTGGGGAACACTGAAGCTTTCTTT.